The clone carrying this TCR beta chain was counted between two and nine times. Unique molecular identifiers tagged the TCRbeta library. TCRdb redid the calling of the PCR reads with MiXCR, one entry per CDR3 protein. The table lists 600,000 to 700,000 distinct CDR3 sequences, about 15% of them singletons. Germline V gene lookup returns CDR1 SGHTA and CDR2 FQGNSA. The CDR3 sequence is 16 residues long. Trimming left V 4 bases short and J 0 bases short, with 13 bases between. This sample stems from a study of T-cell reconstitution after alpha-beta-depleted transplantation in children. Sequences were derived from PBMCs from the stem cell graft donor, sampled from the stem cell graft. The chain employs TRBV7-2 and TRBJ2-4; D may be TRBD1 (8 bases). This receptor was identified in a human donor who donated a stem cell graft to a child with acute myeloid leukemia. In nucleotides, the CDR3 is TGTGCCAGCAGCTCTACAGGGGGGGTAGCCAAAAACATTCAGTACTTC. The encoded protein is CASSSTGGVAKNIQYF.